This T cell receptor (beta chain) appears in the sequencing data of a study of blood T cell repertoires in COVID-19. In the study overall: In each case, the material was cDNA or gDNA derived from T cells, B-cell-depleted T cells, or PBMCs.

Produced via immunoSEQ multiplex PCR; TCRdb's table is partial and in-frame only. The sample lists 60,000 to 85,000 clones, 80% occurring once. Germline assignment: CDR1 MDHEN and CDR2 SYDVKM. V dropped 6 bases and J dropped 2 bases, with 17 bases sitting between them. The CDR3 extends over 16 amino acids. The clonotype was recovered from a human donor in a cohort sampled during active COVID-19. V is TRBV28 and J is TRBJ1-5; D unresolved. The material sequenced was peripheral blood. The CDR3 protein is CASSKARGTGNQPQHF. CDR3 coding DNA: TGTGCCAGCAGCAAGGCGCGGGGAACGGGCAATCAGCCCCAGCATTTT.